The 23 T cell receptor beta chains below all came from one sample that was sequenced in a study of blood T cell repertoires in COVID-19 (dated by TCRdb to about 2020). Library construction relied on the immunoSEQ multiplex PCR assay. Not all clones reach the TCRdb copy of this immuneACCESS table, which keeps in-frame sequences only. Checked studies attribute under half of the gap to unresolved V genes and leave the rest unexplained. For this sample there are 140,000 to 150,000 clones; 76% appear just once. Jointly, the top ten make up 3.5% to 4.5% of the sample. Sequenced input: peripheral blood. The receptors come from a man in his 60s with acute or convalescent COVID-19.

This clone was detected only a few times. The rearrangement uses TRBV2 and TRBJ2-1, with D possibly TRBD1 on 6 matching bases. V shed 6 bases and J shed 5 bases, with 11 bases lying between them. Germline CDR1 and CDR2: SNHLY and FYNNEI. The CDR3 has 13 residues. Here the CDR3 DNA reads TGTGCCAGCAGCAACAGGGAAAACAATGAGCAGTTCTTC. Translation gives CASSNRENNEQFF.

CDR3 nucleotide sequence: TGCGCCAGCAGCTTGGACCTAGCGGTGTACAATGAGCAGTTCTTC. Encoded protein: CASSLDLAVYNEQFF. The J gene is TRBJ2-1, the V gene TRBV5-1, with 7 bases fitting TRBD2. Germline V gene data show CDR1 as SGHRS and CDR2 as YFSETQ. This CDR3 comprises 15 residues. V trimming: 0 bases; J trimming: 4 bases; junction bases outside the gene matches: 4.

The V gene is TRBV5-1, the J gene TRBJ2-1; TRBD1 matches at 7 bases. The CDR3 consists of 16 residues. Germline CDR1 is SGHRS and CDR2 is YFSETQ. Trimming took 2 bases from V and 0 from J; bases not matched to a gene: 5. CDR3 sequence reads: CASSLQGPSSYNEQFF. CDR3 coding DNA: TGCGCCAGCAGCTTACAGGGGCCCTCCTCCTACAATGAGCAGTTCTTC.

In this sample, this clone turned up a few times. The V and J genes are TRBV6-5 and TRBJ1-2; 7 bases fit TRBD1. The CDR3 is 14 residues long. V was clipped by 2 bases and J by 6 bases; unmatched bases: 6. The germline CDR1 and CDR2 sequences are MNHEY and SVGAGI. In DNA form, the CDR3 reads TGTGCCAGCAGTTACAGGGGGCGCGTCGATGGCTACACCTTC. Amino acid sequence: CASSYRGRVDGYTF.

The chain employs TRBV3-1 (or the pseudogene TRBV3-2) and TRBJ1-4; 7 bases match TRBD1. The ends lost 4 bases at V and 7 bases at J; junction bases unmatched: 15. The CDR3 length is 17 residues. CDR1 LGHDT and CDR2 YNNKEL come from the germline V gene (reference sequence). The CDR3: CASSPALNRDRVEKLFF. DNA for the CDR3: TGTGCCAGCAGCCCAGCCCTCAACCGGGACAGAGTTGAAAAACTGTTTTTT.

CDR3 sequence reads: CASSSQGETQYF. In DNA, the CDR3 is TGTGCCAGCAGTTCACAGGGGGAGACCCAGTACTTC. The rearrangement links TRBV27 to TRBJ2-5, with 7 nucleotides matching TRBD1. The CDR3 contains 12 residues. Per the germline V gene, CDR1 is MNHEY and CDR2 is SMNVEV (reference sequence). With V trimmed by 4 bases and J by 5 bases, 1 base remained unmatched.

J is TRBJ1-4 and V is TRBV27, with 8 bases that match TRBD1. Germline loops: CDR1 MNHEY, CDR2 SMNVEV (reference sequence). V lost 6 bases and J lost 4; bases outside the gene matches: 7. CDR3 length equals 15 residues. DNA for the CDR3: TGTGCCAGCAGAGGGCTAGGACAGGGTAATGAAAAACTGTTTTTT. Translating gives CASRGLGQGNEKLFF.

This clone showed up just a few times. The chain uses TRBV25-1 and TRBJ1-6, with D unclear. The CDR3 is 13 amino acids. Trimming removed 4 bases from V and 9 bases from J, with 10 bases in between. Looked up from germline, CDR1 is MGHDK and CDR2 is SYGVNS. The CDR3: CASSAQSSSPLHF. As DNA, the CDR3 is TGTGCCAGCAGTGCACAGTCCTCTTCACCCCTCCACTTT.

The sample holds one count of this clone. The rearrangement links TRBV3-1 (or the pseudogene TRBV3-2) to TRBJ2-5, with 8 bases identical to TRBD1. There are 13 residues in the CDR3. The germline gives CDR1 LGHDT, CDR2 YNNKEL (reference sequence). V shed 4 bases, J shed 7 bases, and the junction held 5 bases outside the gene matches. CDR3 bases: TGTGCCAGCAGCCTGGACAGGGCAGGGACCCAGTACTTC. Amino acids: CASSLDRAGTQYF.

This clone was seen a few times. The chain links TRBV11-2 to TRBJ2-1; 12 bases are shared with TRBD2. CDR1 is SGHAT, CDR2 FQNNGV, per germline. CDR3 length: 17 amino acids. Unmatched junction bases numbered 7, after V lost 1 base and J lost 6 bases. This CDR3 reads CASSLVGGLAGPNEQFF. The CDR3, as DNA: TGTGCCAGCAGCTTAGTAGGGGGACTAGCGGGCCCCAATGAGCAGTTCTTC.

This clone has more than one count but fewer than ten. The rearrangement joins TRBV2 to TRBJ1-5, with D perhaps matching TRBD1 (6 bases). CDR1 is SNHLY and CDR2 is FYNNEI in the germline V gene. This CDR3 is 13 amino acids long. The ends were cut back, 10 bases at V and 2 bases at J, with 12 bases in the middle. The CDR3 sequence is CATNRDGNQPQHF. The CDR3 nucleotides read TGTGCCACAAACAGGGATGGCAATCAGCCCCAGCATTTT. Full variable domain (remainder filled in from reference TRBV2 and TRBJ1-5): EPEVTQTPSHQVTQMGQEVILRCVPISNHLYFYWYRQILGQKVEFLVSFYNNEISEKSEIFDDQFSVERPDGSNFTLKIRSTKLEDSAMYFCATNRDGNQPQHFGDGTRLSIL.

The rearrangement links TRBV19 to TRBJ2-6; 8 bases are shared with TRBD1. The V and J ends lost 5 bases and 2 bases, in that order; junction bases with no gene match: 8. The V gene's germline CDR1 is LNHDA and CDR2 SQIVND (reference sequence). This CDR3 region has 17 residues. This chain's CDR3 is CASSAGQGSAGANVLTF. The DNA for the CDR3 is TGTGCCAGTAGTGCAGGACAGGGATCGGCTGGGGCCAACGTCCTGACTTTC.

The rearrangement links TRBV6-5 to TRBJ2-1, with D maybe TRBD1 (6 bases). Trimming left V 2 bases short and J 7 bases short, with 15 bases between. The CDR3 totals 15 residues. Germline lookup yields CDR1 MNHEY and CDR2 SVGAGI. The CDR3 DNA is TGTGCCAGCAGTTACGACTTTGGGACAACGAATGAGCAGTTCTTC. As protein: CASSYDFGTTNEQFF.

The genes are TRBV4-2 and TRBJ2-1; 11 nucleotides align to TRBD2. Germline assignment: CDR1 LGHNA and CDR2 YNFKEQ. The CDR3 length is 17 residues. Germline trimming cut 0 bases from V and 2 bases from J; bases unmatched to any gene: 3. Here the CDR3 DNA reads TGTGCCAGCAGCCAAGAAAGACTAGCGGGAACCTACAATGAGCAGTTCTTC. This codes for CASSQERLAGTYNEQFF.

The rearrangement joins TRBV10-3 to TRBJ1-1; a possible D gene is TRBD1 (5 bases). V was pared by 3 bases and J by 0 bases, with 8 bases between. The CDR3 consists of 14 residues. Germline V lookup: CDR1 ENHRY, CDR2 SYGVKD. CDR3 region: CAISDQGVNTEAFF. CDR3 nucleotides: TGTGCCATCAGTGATCAGGGCGTGAACACTGAAGCTTTCTTT.

The chain carries TRBV2 and TRBJ1-5; D ambiguous. The V end lost 4 bases, the J end lost 1 base, and 11 bases lay between the germline ends. The CDR3 length is 15 residues. Germline loops: CDR1 SNHLY, CDR2 FYNNEI. As DNA, the CDR3 is TGTGCCAGCAGTGTCGCGGGGATGAGCAATCAGCCCCAGCATTTT. Translating it yields CASSVAGMSNQPQHF.

This sequence joins TRBV7-8 and TRBJ2-7; D is perhaps TRBD2 (6 bases). This CDR3 has 14 amino acids. The germline V and J ends were trimmed by 4 bases and 3 bases, with 13 bases remaining between them. CDR1 and CDR2 from the germline V gene are SGHVS and FQNEAQ. The CDR3 protein is CASSSTEEGYEQYF. CDR3 sequence (DNA): TGTGCCAGCAGCTCCACAGAGGAGGGCTACGAGCAGTACTTC.

The chain joins TRBV11-3 to TRBJ2-3; the match to TRBD1 covers 9 bases. The V and J ends lost 5 bases and 2 bases, in that order; junction bases with no gene match: 2. This CDR3 contains 14 residues. Germline values: CDR1 SGHNT, CDR2 YENEEA. The chain's CDR3 is CASSKQGATDTQYF. The CDR3 region has the DNA TGTGCCAGCAGCAAACAGGGGGCCACAGATACGCAGTATTTT.

This clone has only a few counts. J is TRBJ2-5 and V is TRBV7-2; D gene uncertain. CDR1 is SGHTA and CDR2 is FQGNSA in the germline V gene. Trimming took off 3 bases at V and 5 bases at J, with 16 bases between the two ends. There are 15 residues in the CDR3. CDR3 amino acids: CASSFSRAVGETQYF. CDR3 sequence (DNA): TGTGCCAGCAGCTTCTCTAGAGCCGTAGGTGAGACCCAGTACTTC. Combining the CDR3 with reference TRBV7-2 and TRBJ2-5 gives the whole variable domain GAGVSQSPSNKVTEKGKDVELRCDPISGHTALYWYRQSLGQGLEFLIYFQGNSAPDKSGLPSDRFSAERTGGSVSTLTIQRTQQEDSAVYLCASSFSRAVGETQYFGPGTRLLVL.

The gene calls are TRBV5-6 and TRBJ2-3; 10 bases match TRBD1. Germline V lookup: CDR1 SGHDT, CDR2 YYEEEE. The ends lost 4 bases at V and 6 bases at J; junction bases unmatched: 14. There are 17 residues in the CDR3. CDR3: CASSLRQGADSADTQYF. In nucleotides, the CDR3 is TGTGCCAGCAGCCTAAGACAGGGGGCGGATTCGGCGGATACGCAGTATTTT.

The J gene is TRBJ1-2, the V gene TRBV2; 9 nucleotides match TRBD1. The CDR3 totals 15 residues. Trimming at V came to 6 bases and at J to 4 bases, leaving 9 bases not matched to a gene. The V gene's germline CDR1 is SNHLY and CDR2 FYNNEI. The CDR3 nucleotides read TGTGCCAGCAGGCAACAGGGGGCAATTCCCTATGGCTACACCTTC. Protein product: CASRQQGAIPYGYTF.

This chain links TRBV10-3 with TRBJ1-2; D is undetermined. Trimming cost V 6 bases and J 4 bases, with 15 bases left between them. The CDR3 has 14 amino acids. The V gene's germline CDR1 is ENHRY and CDR2 SYGVKD. CDR3 bases: TGTGCCATCAGCCCAGAGTCAGGCCTCTATGGCTACACCTTC. Amino acid sequence: CAISPESGLYGYTF.

This clone has only one observation. The V and J genes are TRBV4-2 and TRBJ1-3; the D gene is possibly TRBD1 (5 bases). V was clipped by 0 bases and J by 0 bases, with 15 bases between them. The CDR3 length is 18 residues. Germline CDR1 LGHNA, CDR2 YNFKEQ. The CDR3: CASSQDSKGSGSGNTIYF. The CDR3 DNA is TGTGCCAGCAGCCAAGATTCTAAGGGGTCGGGCTCTGGAAACACCATATATTTT.